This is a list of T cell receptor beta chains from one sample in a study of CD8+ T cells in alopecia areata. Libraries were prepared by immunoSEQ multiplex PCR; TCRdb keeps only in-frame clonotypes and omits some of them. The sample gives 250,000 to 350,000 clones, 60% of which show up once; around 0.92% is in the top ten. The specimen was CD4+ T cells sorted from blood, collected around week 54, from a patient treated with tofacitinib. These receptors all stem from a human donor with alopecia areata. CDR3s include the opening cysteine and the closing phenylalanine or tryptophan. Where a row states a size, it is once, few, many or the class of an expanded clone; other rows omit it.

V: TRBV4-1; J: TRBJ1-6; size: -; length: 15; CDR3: CASSQATGDNSPLHF
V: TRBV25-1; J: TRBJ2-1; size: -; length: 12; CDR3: CASSEDWPKQFF
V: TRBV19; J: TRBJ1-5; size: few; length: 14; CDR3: CASSRDGGNQPQHF
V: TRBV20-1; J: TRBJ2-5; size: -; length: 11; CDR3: CSAARGETQYF
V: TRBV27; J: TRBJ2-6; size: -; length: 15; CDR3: CASSLKGAGANVLTF
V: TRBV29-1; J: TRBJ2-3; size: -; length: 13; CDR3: CSASGRVTDTQYF
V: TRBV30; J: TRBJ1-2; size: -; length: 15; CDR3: CAWSVLSTWNYGYTF
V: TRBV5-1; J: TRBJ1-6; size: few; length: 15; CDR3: CASAKGTEVASPLHF
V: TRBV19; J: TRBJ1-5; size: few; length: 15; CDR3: CASGNQGRSNQPQHF
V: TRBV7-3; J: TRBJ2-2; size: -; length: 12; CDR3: CASSPPSGELFF
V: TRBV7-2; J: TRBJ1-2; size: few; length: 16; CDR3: CASSFRQGLSNYGYTF
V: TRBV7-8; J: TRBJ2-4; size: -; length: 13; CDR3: CASQSLAKNIQYF
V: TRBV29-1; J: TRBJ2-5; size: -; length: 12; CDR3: CSGGQGSETQYF
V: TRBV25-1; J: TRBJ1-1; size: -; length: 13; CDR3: CASTPTGVTEAFF
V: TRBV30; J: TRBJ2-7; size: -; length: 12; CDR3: CAWMRGSYEQYF
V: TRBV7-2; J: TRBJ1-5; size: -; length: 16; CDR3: CASSLVTGDSNQPQHF
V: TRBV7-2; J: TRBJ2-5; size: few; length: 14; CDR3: CASSGTSGSETQYF
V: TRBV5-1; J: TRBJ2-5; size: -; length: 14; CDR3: CASSRTAFQETQYF
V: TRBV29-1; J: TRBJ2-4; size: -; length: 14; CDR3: CSVAMRLGKNIQYF
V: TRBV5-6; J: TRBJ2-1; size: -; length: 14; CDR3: CASSLVRVRDEQFF
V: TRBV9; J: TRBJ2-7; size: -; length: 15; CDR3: CASSLTGTEAYEQYF
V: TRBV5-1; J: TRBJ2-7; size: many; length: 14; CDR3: CASSSDGHSYEQYF
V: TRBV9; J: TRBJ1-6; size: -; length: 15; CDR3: CASSVTAGSNSPLHF
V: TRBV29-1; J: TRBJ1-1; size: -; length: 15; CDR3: CSVDRGGRVTPEAFF
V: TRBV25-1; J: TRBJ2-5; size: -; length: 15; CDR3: CASSERRQRQETQYF
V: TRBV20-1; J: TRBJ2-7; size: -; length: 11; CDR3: CSAGGQGVQYF
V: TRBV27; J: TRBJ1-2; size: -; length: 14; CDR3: CASSFSEGYYGYTF
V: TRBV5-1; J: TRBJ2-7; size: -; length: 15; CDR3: CASSIRDSALGEQYF
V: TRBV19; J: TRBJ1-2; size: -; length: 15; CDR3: CASSIRQGRNYGYTF
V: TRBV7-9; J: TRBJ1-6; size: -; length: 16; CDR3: CASSPLSGMDNSPLHF
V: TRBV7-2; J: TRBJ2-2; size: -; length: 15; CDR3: CASSLARLVSGELFF
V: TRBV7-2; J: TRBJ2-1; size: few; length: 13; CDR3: CASSLGRSGEQFF
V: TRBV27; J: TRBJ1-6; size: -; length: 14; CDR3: CASTPAGSASPLHF
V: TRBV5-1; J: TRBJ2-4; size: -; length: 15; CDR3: CASSFDGLAKNIQYF
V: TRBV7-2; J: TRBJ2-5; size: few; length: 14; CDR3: CASSPNRGKETQYF
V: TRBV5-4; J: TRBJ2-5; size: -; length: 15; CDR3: CASSIGLAGQETQYF
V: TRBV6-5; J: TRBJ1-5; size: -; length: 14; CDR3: CASSPTGGRQPQHF
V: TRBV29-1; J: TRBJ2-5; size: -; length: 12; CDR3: CSTFRGRETQYF
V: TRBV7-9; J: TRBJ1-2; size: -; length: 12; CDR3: CASSSGAYGYTF
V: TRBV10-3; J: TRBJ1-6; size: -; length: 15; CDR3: CAISEGTGSNSPLHF
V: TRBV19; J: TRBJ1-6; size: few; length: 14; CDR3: CASSRGTADSPLHF
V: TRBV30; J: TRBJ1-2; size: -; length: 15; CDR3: CAWSRTVTLNYGYTF
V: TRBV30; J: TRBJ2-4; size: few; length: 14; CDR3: CAWSVWDGKNIQYF